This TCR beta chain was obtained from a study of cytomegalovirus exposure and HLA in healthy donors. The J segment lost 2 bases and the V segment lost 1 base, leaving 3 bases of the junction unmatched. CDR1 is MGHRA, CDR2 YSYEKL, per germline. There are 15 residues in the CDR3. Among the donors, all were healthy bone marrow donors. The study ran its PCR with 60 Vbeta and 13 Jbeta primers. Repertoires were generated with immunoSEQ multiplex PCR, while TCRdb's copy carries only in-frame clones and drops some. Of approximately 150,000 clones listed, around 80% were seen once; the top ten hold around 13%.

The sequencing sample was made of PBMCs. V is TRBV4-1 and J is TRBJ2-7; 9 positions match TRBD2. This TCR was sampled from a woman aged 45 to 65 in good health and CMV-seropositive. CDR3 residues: CASSQVAGATYEQYF. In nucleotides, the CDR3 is TGCGCCAGCAGCCAAGTAGCGGGGGCCACCTACGAGCAGTACTTC.